This T cell receptor (beta chain) was observed in a study of blood T cell repertoires in COVID-19. Sequenced by immunoSEQ multiplex PCR; TCRdb stores in-frame clones only, minus some. The data contain around 700,000 clones, about 87% of them singletons. This clone appeared once. This CDR3 comprises 13 residues. The V gene end was trimmed by 6 bases and the J gene end by 8 bases; junction bases not matched to a gene: 4. Germline CDR1 MNHEY, CDR2 SMNVEV (reference sequence). V is TRBV27 and J is TRBJ1-4; 9 bases agree with TRBD1. The origin of this receptor is a woman in her late teens or twenties with acute or convalescent COVID-19. The sequencing sample was made of peripheral blood. The CDR3 DNA reads TGTGCCAGCAGAGGACAGGGGTACGAAAAACTGTTTTTT. It codes for CASRGQGYEKLFF.